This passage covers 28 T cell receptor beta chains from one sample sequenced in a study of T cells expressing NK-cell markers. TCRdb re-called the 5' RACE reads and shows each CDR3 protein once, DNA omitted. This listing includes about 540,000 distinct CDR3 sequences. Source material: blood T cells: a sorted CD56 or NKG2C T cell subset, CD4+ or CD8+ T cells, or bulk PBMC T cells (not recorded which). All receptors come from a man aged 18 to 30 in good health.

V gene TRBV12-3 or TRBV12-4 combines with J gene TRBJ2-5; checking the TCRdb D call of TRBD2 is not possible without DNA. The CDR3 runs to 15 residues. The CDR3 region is CASSFYTLASETQYF.

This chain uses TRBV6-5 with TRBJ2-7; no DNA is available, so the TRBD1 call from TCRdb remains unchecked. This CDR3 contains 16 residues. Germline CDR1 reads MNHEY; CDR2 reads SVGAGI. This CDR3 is CASIFSNERPTGEQYF.

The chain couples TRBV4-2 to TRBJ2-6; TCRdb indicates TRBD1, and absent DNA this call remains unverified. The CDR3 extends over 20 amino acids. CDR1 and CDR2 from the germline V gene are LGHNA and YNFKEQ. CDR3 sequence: CASSQVIWGQGAPGANVLTF.

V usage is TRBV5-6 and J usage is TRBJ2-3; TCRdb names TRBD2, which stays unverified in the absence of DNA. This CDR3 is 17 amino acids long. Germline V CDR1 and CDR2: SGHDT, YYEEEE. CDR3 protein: CASSLEGLAGVSDTQYF. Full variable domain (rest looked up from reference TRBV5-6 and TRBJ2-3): DAGVTQSPTHLIKTRGQQVTLRCSPKSGHDTVSWYQQALGQGPQFIFQYYEEEERQRGNFPDRFSGHQFPNYSSELNVNALLLGDSALYLCASSLEGLAGVSDTQYFGPGTRLTVL.

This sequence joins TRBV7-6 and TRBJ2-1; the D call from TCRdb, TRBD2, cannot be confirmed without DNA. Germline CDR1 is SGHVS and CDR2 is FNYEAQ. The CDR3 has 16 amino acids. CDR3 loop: CASSRKASGLRDEQFF.

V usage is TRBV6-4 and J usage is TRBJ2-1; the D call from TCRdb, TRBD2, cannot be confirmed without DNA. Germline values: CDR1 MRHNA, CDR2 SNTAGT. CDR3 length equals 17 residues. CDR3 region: CASSGSSGRSPVDEQFF.

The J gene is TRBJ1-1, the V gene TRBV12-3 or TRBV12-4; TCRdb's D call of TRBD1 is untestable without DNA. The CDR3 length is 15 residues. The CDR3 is CASSFVGQSFRGAFF.

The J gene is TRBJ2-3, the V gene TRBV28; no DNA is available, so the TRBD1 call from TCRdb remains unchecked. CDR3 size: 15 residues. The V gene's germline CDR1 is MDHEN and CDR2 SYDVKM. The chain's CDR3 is CASSVGQGSTDTQYF. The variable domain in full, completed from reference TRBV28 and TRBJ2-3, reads DVKVTQSSRYLVKRTGEKVFLECVQDMDHENMFWYRQDPGLGLRLIYFSYDVKMKEKGDIPEGYSVSREKKERFSLILESASTNQTSMYLCASSVGQGSTDTQYFGPGTRLTVL.

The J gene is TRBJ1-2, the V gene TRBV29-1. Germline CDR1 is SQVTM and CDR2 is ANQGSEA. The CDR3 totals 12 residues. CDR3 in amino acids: CSVEGAVSGYTF.

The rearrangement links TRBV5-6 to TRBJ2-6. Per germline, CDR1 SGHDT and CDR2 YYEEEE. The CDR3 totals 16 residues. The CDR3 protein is CASSLGTSSGANVLTF.

The CDR3 protein is CASSLDRGGPYNEQFF. The chain is built from TRBV7-9 and TRBJ2-1. CDR1 SEHNR and CDR2 FQNEAQ come from the germline V gene (reference sequence). The CDR3 spans 16 residues.

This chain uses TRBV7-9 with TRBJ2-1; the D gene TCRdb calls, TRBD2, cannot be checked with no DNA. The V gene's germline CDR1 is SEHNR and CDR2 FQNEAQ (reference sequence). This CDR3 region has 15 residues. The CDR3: CASLDGGKSYNEQFF.

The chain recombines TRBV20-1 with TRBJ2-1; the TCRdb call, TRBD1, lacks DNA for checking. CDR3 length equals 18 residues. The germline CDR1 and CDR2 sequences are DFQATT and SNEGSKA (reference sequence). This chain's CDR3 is CSARDFGATGSSYNEQFF.

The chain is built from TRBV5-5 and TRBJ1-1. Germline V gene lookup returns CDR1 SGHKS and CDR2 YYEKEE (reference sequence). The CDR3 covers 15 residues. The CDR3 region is CASSLDLLGNTEAFF. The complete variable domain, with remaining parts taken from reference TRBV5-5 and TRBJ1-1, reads DAGVTQSPTHLIKTRGQQVTLRCSPISGHKSVSWYQQVLGQGPQFIFQYYEKEERGRGNFPDRFSARQFPNYSSELNVNALLLGDSALYLCASSLDLLGNTEAFFGQGTRLTVV.

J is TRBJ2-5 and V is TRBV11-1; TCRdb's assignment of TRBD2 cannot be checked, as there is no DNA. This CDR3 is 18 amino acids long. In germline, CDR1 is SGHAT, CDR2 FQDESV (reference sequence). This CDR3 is CASSLPVRLAGVQETQYF.

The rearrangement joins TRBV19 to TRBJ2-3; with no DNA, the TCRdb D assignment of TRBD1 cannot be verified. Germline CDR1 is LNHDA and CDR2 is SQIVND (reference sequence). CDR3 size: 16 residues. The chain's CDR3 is CASSLDRGGRTDTQYF.

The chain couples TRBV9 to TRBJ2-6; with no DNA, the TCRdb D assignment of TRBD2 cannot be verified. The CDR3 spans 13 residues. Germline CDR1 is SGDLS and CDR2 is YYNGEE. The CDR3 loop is CASSPSWANVLTF. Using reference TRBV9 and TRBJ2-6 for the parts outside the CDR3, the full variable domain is DSGVTQTPKHLITATGQRVTLRCSPRSGDLSVYWYQQSLDQGLQFLIQYYNGEERAKGNILERFSAQQFPDLHSELNLSSLELGDSALYFCASSPSWANVLTFGAGSRLTVL.

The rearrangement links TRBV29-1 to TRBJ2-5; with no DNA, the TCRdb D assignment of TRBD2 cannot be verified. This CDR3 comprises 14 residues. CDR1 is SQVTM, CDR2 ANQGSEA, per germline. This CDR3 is CSVAGRARQETQYF.

CDR3 in amino acids: CASSLGSEREQFF. The rearrangement uses TRBV11-2 and TRBJ2-1; TCRdb reports TRBD2, a call that lacks DNA to check it against. CDR1 is SGHAT, CDR2 FQNNGV, per germline. The CDR3 sequence is 13 residues long.

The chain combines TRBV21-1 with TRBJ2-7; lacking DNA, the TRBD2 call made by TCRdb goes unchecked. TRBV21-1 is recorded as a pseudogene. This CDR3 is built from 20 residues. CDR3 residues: CASSKYTGTSGRDANYEQYF.

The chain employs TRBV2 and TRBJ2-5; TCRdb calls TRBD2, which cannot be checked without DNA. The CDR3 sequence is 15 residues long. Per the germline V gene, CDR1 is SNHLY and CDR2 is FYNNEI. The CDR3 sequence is CASRVGTSGSETQYF.

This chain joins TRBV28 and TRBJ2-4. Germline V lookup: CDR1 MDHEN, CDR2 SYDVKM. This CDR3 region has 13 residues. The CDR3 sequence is CASSLSSQNIQYF.

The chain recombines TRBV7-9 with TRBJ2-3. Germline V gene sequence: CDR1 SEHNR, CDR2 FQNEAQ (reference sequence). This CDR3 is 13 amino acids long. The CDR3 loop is CASRIEHTDTQYF.

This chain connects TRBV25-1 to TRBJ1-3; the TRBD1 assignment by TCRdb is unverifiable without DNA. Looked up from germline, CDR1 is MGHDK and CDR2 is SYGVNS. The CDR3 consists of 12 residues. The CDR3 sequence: CASTGVGNTIYF.

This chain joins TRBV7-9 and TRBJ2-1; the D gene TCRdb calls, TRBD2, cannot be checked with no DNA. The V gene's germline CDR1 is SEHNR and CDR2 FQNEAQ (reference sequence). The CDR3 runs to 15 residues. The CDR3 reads CASTSELAEENEQFF.

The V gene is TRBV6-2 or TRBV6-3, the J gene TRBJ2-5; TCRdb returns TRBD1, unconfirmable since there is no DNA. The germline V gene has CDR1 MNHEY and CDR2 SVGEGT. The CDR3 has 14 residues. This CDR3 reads CASSTGGLQETQYF.

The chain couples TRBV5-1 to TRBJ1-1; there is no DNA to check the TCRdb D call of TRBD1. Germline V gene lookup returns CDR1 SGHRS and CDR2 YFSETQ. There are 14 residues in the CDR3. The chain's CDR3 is CASSLSPPGTEAFF. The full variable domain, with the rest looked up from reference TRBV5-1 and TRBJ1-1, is KAGVTQTPRYLIKTRGQQVTLSCSPISGHRSVSWYQQTPGQGLQFLFEYFSETQRNKGNFPGRFSGRQFSNSRSEMNVSTLELGDSALYLCASSLSPPGTEAFFGQGTRLTVV.

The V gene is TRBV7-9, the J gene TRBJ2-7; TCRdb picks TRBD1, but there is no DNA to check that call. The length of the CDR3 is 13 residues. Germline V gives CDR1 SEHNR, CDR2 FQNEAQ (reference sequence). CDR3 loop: CASRYDRTTEQYF.